This TCR beta chain appears in the sequencing data of a study of blood T cell repertoires in COVID-19. Profiled with immunoSEQ multiplex PCR; TCRdb holds only in-frame clones, not every one. The data hold about 110,000 clones, with roughly four fifths observed a single time. CDR1 and CDR2 (germline): SGHNT, YYREEE (reference sequence). The CDR3 is 15 amino acids. V gave up 3 bases and J gave up 1 base; unmatched junction bases: 4. The receptor was isolated from a man between 65 and 85 years old with active or convalescent COVID-19. The sample was peripheral blood. The chain links TRBV5-4 to TRBJ2-3; TRBD2 matches at 8 bases. The CDR3 loop is CASSSGGVRTDTQYF. The CDR3 region has the DNA TGTGCCAGCAGCTCGGGGGGGGTCCGCACAGATACGCAGTATTTT.